This TCR beta chain derives from a study of cytomegalovirus exposure and HLA in healthy donors. Method: immunoSEQ multiplex PCR; TCRdb's copy keeps in-frame clones and lacks some. The table lists approximately 54,000 clones, around nine tenths of them singletons. Study-level findings and limits: Rare TCR sequences dominated, though some public TCRs recurred in many donors.

J lost 10 bases, V lost 1 base, and 1 base had no gene match. Germline V CDR1 and CDR2: SGHNT, YENEEA. This CDR3 spans 12 amino acids. Turning to this clone: The antigen is unknown.

The specimen was PBMCs. The rearrangement joins TRBV11-3 to TRBJ2-1, with 7 bases matching TRBD1. This receptor was identified in a woman under 30 in good health and CMV-seropositive. CDR3 DNA sequence: TGTGCCAGCAGCTTAGGGACAGGAGAGCAGTTCTTC. It encodes CASSLGTGEQFF.